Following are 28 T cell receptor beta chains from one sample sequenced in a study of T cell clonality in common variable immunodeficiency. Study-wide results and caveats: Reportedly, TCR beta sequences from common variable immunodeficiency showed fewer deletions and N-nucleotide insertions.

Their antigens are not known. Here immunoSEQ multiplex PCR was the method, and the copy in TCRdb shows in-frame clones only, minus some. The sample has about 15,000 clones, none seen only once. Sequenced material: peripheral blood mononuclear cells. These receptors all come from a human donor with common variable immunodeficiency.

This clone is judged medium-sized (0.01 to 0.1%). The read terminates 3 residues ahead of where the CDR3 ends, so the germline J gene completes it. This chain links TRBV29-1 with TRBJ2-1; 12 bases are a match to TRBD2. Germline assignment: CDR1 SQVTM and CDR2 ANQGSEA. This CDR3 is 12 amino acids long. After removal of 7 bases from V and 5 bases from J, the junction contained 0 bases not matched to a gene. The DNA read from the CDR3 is TGCAGCGCTAGCGGGAGGGACAATGAG. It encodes CSASGRDNE. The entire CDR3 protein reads CSASGRDNEQFF.

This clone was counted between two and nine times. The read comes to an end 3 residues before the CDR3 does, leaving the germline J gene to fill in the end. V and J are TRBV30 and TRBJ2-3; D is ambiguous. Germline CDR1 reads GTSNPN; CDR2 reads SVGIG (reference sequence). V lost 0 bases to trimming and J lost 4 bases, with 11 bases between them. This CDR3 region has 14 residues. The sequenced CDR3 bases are TGTGCCTGGAGTGTAGGGCAGCCGGCAGATACG. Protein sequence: CAWSVGQPADT. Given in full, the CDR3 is CAWSVGQPADTQYF.

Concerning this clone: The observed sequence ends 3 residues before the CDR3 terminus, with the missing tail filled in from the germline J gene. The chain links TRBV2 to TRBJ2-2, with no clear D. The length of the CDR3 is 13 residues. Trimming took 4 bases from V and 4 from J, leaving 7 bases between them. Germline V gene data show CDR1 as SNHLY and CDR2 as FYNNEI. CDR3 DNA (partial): TGTGCCAGCAGTGGTTCGGGCACCGGGGAG. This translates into CASSGSGTGE. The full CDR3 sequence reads CASSGSGTGELFF.

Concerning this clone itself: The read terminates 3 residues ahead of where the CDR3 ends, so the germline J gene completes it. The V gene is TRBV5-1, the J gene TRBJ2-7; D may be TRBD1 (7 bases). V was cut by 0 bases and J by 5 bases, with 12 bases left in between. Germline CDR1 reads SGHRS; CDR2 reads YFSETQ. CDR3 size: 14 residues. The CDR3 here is CASSLGGRGDEQYF. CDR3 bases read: TGCGCCAGCAGCTTGGGGGGCAGGGGGGACGAG.

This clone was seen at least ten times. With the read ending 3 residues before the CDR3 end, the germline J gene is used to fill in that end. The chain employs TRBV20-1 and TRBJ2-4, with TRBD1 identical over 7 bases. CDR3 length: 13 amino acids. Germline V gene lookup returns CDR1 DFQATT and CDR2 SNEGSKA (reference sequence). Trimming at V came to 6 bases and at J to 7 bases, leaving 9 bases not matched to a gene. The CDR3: CSAKTGVPNIQYF. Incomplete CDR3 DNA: TGCAGTGCAAAAACAGGGGTCCCCAACATT.

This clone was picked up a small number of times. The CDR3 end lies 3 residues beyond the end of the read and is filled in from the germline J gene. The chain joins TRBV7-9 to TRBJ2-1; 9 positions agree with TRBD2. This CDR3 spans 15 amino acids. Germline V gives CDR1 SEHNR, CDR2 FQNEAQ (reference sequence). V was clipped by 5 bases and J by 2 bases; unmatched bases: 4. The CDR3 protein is CASSPGLAPYNEQFF. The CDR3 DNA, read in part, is TGTGCCAGCAGCCCGGGACTAGCCCCCTACAATGAG.

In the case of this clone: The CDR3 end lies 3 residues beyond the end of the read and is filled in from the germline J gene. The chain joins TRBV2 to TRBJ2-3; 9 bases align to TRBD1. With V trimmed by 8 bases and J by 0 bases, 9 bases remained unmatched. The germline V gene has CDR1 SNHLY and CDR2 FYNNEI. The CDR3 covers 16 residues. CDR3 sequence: CASLPPGQGSTDTQYF. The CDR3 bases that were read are TGTGCCAGCCTACCCCCGGGACAGGGTAGCACAGATACG.

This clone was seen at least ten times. The CDR3 DNA, read in part, is TGCAGTGGGAGGGGGGGCGGGATGAACACTGAA. It yields the protein CSGRGGGMNTE. The whole CDR3 protein reads CSGRGGGMNTEAFF. J is TRBJ1-1 and V is TRBV20-1; tentatively, D is TRBD1 (6 bases). The CDR3 extends 3 residues past the end of the read, so its final part is completed from the germline J gene. V was cut by 7 bases and J by 0 bases, with 15 bases left in between. The CDR3 loop spans 14 amino acids. Germline CDR1 DFQATT, CDR2 SNEGSKA (reference sequence).

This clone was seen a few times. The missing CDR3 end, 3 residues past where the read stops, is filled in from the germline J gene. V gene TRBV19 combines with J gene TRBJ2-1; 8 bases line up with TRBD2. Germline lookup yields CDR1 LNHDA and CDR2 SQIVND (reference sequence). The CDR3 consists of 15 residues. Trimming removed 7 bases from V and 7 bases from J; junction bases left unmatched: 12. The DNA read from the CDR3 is TGTGCCAGTAAAAAGAGAGTAGCGGGAAGTAATGAG. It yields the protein CASKKRVAGSNE. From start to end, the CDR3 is CASKKRVAGSNEQFF. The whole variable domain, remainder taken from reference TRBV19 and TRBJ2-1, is DGGITQSPKYLFRKEGQNVTLSCEQNLNHDAMYWYRQDPGQGLRLIYYSQIVNDFQKGDIAEGYSVSREKKESFPLTVTSAQKNPTAFYLCASKKRVAGSNEQFFGPGTRLTVL.

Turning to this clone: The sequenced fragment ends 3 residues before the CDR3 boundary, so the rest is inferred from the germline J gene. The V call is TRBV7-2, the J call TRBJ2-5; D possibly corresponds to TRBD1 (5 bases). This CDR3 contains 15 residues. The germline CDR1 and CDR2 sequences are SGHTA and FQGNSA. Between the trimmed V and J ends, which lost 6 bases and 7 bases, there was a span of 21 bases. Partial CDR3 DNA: TGTGCCAGCAGTTACCTACCGGACAACTCAGCGACC. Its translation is CASSYLPDNSAT. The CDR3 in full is CASSYLPDNSATQYF.

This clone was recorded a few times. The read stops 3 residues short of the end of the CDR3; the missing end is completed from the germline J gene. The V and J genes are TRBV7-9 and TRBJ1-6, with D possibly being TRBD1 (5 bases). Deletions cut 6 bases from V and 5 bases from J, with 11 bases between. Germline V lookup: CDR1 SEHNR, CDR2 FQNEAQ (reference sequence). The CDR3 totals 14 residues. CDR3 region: CASRPGGDNSPLHF. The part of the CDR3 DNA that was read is TGTGCCAGCAGGCCTGGAGGGGATAATTCACCC.

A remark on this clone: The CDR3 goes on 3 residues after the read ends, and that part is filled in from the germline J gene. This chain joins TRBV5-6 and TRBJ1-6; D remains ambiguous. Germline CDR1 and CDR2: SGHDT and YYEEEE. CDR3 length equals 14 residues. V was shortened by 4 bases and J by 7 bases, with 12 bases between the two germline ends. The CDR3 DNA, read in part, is TGTGCCAGCAGCGAGACACCTACCAATTCACCC. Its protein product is CASSETPTNSP. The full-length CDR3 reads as CASSETPTNSPLHF.

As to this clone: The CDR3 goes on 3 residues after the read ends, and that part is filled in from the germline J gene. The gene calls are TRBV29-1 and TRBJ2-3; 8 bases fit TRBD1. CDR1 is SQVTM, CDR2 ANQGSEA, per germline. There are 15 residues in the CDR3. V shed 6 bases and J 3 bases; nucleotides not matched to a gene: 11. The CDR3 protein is CSVLKSGTGTDTQYF. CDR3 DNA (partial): TGCAGCGTCCTCAAATCCGGGACAGGAACAGATACG.

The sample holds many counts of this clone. Partial CDR3 DNA: TGCAGTGCTGGGACTACAGGCCCCACCGCTAGCACAGATACG. Translated: CSAGTTGPTASTDT. The whole CDR3 sequence reads CSAGTTGPTASTDTQYF. V gene TRBV20-1 combines with J gene TRBJ2-3, with 7 bases identical to TRBD2. The CDR3 goes on 3 residues after the read ends, and that part is filled in from the germline J gene. V gave up 5 bases and J gave up 0 bases; unmatched junction bases: 14. CDR1 and CDR2 (germline): DFQATT, SNEGSKA (reference sequence). The CDR3 length is 17 residues.

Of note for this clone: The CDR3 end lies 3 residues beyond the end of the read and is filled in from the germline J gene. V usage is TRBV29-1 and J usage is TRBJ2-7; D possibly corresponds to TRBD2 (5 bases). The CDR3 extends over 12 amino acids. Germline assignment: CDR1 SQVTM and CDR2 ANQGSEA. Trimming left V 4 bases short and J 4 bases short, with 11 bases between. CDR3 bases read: TGCAGCGTTGGGTCTGGCGGGTACGAG. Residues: CSVGSGGYE. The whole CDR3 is CSVGSGGYEQYF.

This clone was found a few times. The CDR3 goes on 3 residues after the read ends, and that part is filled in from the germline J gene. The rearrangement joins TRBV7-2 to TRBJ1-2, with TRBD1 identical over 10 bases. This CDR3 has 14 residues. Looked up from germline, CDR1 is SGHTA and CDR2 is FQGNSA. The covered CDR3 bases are TGTGCCAGCAGCTCGGGGACAGGGGTTGGAGGC. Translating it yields CASSSGTGVGG. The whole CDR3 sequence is CASSSGTGVGGYTF.

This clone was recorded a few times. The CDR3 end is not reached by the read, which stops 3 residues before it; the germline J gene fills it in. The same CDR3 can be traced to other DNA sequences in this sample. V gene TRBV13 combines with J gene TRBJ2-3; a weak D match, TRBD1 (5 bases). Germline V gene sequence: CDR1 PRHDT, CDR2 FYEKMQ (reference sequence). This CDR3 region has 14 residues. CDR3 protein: CASSTHRSSGPQYF. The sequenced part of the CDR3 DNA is TGTGCCAGCAGCACCCACAGGTCCTCGGGTCCG.

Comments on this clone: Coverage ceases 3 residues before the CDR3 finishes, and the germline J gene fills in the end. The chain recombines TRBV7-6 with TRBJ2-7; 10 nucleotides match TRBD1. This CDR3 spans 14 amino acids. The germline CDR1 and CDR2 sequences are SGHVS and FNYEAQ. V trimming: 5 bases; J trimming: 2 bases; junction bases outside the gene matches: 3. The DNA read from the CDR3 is TGTGCCAGCAGCCACGGGACAGGGGCCTACGAG. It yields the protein CASSHGTGAYE. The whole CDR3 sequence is CASSHGTGAYEQYF. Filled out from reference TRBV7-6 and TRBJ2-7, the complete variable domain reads GAGVSQSPRYKVTKRGQDVALRCDPISGHVSLYWYRQALGQGPEFLTYFNYEAQQDKSGLPNDRFSAERPEGSISTLTIQRTEQRDSAMYRCASSHGTGAYEQYFGPGTRLTVT.

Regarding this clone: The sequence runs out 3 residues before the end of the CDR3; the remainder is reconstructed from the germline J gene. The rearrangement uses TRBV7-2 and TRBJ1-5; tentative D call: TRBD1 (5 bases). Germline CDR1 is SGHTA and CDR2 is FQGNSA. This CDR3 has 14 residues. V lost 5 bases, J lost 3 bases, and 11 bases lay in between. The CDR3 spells CASSRREINQPQHF. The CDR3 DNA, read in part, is TGTGCCAGCAGCCGCAGGGAAATCAATCAGCCC.

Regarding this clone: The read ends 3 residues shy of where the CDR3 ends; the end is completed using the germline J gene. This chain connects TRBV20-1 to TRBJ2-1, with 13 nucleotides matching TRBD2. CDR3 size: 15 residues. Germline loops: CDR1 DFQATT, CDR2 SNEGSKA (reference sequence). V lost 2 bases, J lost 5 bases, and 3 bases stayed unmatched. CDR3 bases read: TGCAGTGCTAGAAAAGGGACTAGCGGGGACAATGAG. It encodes CSARKGTSGDNE. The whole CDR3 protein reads CSARKGTSGDNEQFF.

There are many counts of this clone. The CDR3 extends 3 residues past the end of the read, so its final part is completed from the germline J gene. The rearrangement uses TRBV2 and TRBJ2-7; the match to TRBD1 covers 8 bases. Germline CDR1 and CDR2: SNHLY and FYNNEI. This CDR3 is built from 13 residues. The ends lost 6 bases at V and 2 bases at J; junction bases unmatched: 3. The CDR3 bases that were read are TGTGCCAGCAGGGACAGGGAACCCTACGAG. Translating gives CASRDREPYE. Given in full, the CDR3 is CASRDREPYEQYF.

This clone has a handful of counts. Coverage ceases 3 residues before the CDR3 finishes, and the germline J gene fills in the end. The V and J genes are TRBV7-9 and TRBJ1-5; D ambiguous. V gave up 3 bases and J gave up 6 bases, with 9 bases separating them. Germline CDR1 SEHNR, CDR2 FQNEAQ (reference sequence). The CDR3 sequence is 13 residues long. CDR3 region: CASSFGAGQPQHF. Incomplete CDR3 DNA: TGTGCCAGCAGCTTCGGAGCGGGTCAGCCC.

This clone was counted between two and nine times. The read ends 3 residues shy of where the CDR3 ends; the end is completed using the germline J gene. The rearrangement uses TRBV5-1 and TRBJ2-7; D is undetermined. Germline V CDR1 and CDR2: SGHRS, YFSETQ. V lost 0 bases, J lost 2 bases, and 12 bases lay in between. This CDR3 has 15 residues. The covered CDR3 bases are TGCGCCAGCAGCTTGGCCGGCCCTGGGCCCTACGAG. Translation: CASSLAGPGPYE. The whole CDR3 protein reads CASSLAGPGPYEQYF. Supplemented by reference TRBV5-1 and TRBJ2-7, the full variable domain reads KAGVTQTPRYLIKTRGQQVTLSCSPISGHRSVSWYQQTPGQGLQFLFEYFSETQRNKGNFPGRFSGRQFSNSRSEMNVSTLELGDSALYLCASSLAGPGPYEQYFGPGTRLTVT.

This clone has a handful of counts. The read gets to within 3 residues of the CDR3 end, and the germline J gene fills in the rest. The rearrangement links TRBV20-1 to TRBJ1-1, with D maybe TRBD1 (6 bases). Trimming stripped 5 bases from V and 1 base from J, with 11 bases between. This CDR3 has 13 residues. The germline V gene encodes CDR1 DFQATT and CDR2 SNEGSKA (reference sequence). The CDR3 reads CSAVDRGNTEAFF. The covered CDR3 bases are TGCAGTGCTGTGGACAGAGGGAACACTGAA.

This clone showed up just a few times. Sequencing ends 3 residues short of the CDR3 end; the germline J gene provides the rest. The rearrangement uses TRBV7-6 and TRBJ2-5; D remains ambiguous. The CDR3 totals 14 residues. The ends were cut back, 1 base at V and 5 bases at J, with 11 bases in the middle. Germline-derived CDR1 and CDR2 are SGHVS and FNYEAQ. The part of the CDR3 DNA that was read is TGTGCCAGCAGCTTAGGCCCGGTTGTCGAGACC. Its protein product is CASSLGPVVET. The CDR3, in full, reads CASSLGPVVETQYF. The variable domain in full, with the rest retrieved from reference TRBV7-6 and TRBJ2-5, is GAGVSQSPRYKVTKRGQDVALRCDPISGHVSLYWYRQALGQGPEFLTYFNYEAQQDKSGLPNDRFSAERPEGSISTLTIQRTEQRDSAMYRCASSLGPVVETQYFGPGTRLLVL.

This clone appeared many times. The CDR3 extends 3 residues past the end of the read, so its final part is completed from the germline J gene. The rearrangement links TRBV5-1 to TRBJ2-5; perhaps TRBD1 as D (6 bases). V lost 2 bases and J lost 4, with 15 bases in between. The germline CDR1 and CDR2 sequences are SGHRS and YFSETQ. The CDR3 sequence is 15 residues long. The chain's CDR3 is CASSLLQGGSETQYF. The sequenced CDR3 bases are TGCGCCAGCAGCTTATTGCAAGGGGGATCAGAGACC.

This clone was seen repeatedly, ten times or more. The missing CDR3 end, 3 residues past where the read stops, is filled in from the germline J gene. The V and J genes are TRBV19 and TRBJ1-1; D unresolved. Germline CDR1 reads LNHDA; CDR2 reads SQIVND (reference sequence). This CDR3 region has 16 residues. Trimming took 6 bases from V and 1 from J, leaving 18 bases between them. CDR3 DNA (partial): TGTGCCAGTAGATCCTTCCTGGGTAAGGGGAACACTGAA. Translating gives CASRSFLGKGNTE. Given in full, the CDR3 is CASRSFLGKGNTEAFF.

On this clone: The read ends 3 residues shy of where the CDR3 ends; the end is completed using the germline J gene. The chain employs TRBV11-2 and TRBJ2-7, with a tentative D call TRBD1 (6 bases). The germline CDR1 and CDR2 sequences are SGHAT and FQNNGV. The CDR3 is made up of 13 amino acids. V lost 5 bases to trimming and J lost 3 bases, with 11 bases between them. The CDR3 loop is CASSISGVYEQYF. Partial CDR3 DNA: TGTGCCAGCAGCATCTCAGGGGTCTACGAG.